The 10 T cell receptor beta chains below all came from one sample that was sequenced in a study of T cell repertoires in cytomegalovirus infection. One entry per CDR3 protein, called by TCRdb with MiXCR from the reads. Altogether hundreds of thousands of distinct CDR3 sequences are present, around 32% being singletons, with the ten largest covering roughly 13%. Antigens for these TCRs are unknown. Material: cultured CD8+ T cells from PBMCs, obtained from culture after CMV antigen stimulation. The receptors come from a human donor in good health (CMV status not recorded). Some clones in this sample may be carry-over from other donors' samples.

This clonotype was observed a few times. The V call is TRBV7-9, the J call TRBJ1-5; maybe TRBD1 (5 bases). CDR1 SEHNR and CDR2 FQNEAQ come from the germline V gene (reference sequence). The length of the CDR3 is 17 residues. Trimming removed 1 base from V and 0 bases from J, with 13 bases in between. For the CDR3, the DNA is TGTGCCAGCAGCTTAGGTGACAGCCTCTATAGCAATCAGCCCCAGCATTTT. This gives the protein CASSLGDSLYSNQPQHF. The full variable domain, with the rest looked up from reference TRBV7-9 and TRBJ1-5, is DTGVSQNPRHKITKRGQNVTFRCDPISEHNRLYWYRQTLGQGPEFLTYFQNEAQLEKSRLLSDRFSAERPKGSFSTLEIQRTEQGDSAMYLCASSLGDSLYSNQPQHFGDGTRLSIL.

The rearrangement joins TRBV7-3 to TRBJ2-5; TRBD2 matches at 8 bases. This CDR3 region has 17 residues. CDR1 and CDR2 from the germline V gene are SGHTA and FQGTGA. Trimming took 5 bases from V and 4 from J; bases not matched to a gene: 15. The CDR3 DNA is TGTGCCAGCAGCCACGGGACCGCGGGAGGTCATCGAGAGACCCAGTACTTC. Amino acid sequence: CASSHGTAGGHRETQYF.

The chain links TRBV6-2 or TRBV6-3 to TRBJ2-7; D remains unclear. Germline-derived CDR1 and CDR2 are MNHEY and SVGEGT. V was pared by 0 bases and J by 1 base, with 10 bases between. The CDR3 is made up of 15 amino acids. The CDR3 reads CASSYSGPISYEQYV. The DNA for the CDR3 is TGTGCCAGCAGTTACTCAGGGCCAATTTCCTACGAGCAGTACGTC.

This chain links TRBV27 with TRBJ1-3; D gene unclear. Germline V gene sequence: CDR1 MNHEY, CDR2 SMNVEV (reference sequence). Trimming cost V 0 bases and J 4 bases, with 10 bases left between them. CDR3 length: 15 amino acids. The CDR3 region is CASSLSAGGGNTIYF. The CDR3 coding sequence is TGTGCCAGCAGTTTATCGGCGGGCGGGGGAAACACCATATATTTT.

The V and J genes are TRBV6-1 and TRBJ2-7; D is perhaps TRBD1 (5 bases). This CDR3 has 12 amino acids. Germline lookup yields CDR1 MNHNS and CDR2 SASEGT. V lost 3 bases and J lost 5, with 8 bases in between. CDR3 sequence reads: CASSDAGNEQYV. In DNA form, the CDR3 reads TGTGCCAGCAGTGACGCAGGGAACGAGCAGTACGTC.

The V gene is TRBV11-3, the J gene TRBJ2-7, with TRBD2 matching 7 bases. In germline, CDR1 is SGHNT, CDR2 YENEEA. The CDR3 is 19 amino acids. V trimming: 0 bases; J trimming: 0 bases; junction bases outside the gene matches: 14. DNA of the CDR3: TGTGCCAGCAGCTTAGAATTGATAGCGGGTCTTCCTAACTCCTACGAGCAGTACGTC. This encodes CASSLELIAGLPNSYEQYV.

The chain links TRBV5-6 to TRBJ2-2; 13 positions match TRBD2. Trimming removed 3 bases from V and 4 bases from J; junction bases left unmatched: 6. The CDR3 is 17 residues long. Germline V gives CDR1 SGHDT, CDR2 YYEEEE. As DNA, the CDR3 is TGTGCCAGCAGCTCACGACTAGCGGGGGGCCCCACCGGGGAGCTGTTTTTT. Its protein product is CASSSRLAGGPTGELFF. The whole variable domain, remainder taken from reference TRBV5-6 and TRBJ2-2, is DAGVTQSPTHLIKTRGQQVTLRCSPKSGHDTVSWYQQALGQGPQFIFQYYEEEERQRGNFPDRFSGHQFPNYSSELNVNALLLGDSALYLCASSSRLAGGPTGELFFGEGSRLTVL.

This clonotype came up many times. The chain has TRBV7-8 and TRBJ1-1; no clear D gene. Looked up from germline, CDR1 is SGHVS and CDR2 is FQNEAQ. The CDR3 runs 15 residues. V shed 5 bases and J shed 1 base, with 14 bases lying between them. The CDR3: CASSPTVAGNTEAFF. DNA of the CDR3: TGTGCCAGCAGCCCTACAGTGGCGGGGAACACTGAAGCTTTCTTT.

About this clonotype itself: This could be a read error, since a much larger clone is one nucleotide away. The V gene is TRBV7-2, the J gene TRBJ2-5; 8 positions agree with TRBD2. CDR3 length: 15 amino acids. Germline V gene data show CDR1 as SGHTA and CDR2 as FQGNSA. CDR3 residues: CVSSPNGLAQETQYF. The DNA of the CDR3 is TGTGTCAGCAGCCCCAATGGACTAGCACAAGAGACCCAGTACTTC.

This clonotype turned up a few times. V gene TRBV25-1 combines with J gene TRBJ1-6; possibly TRBD1 for D (5 bases). CDR1 is MGHDK, CDR2 SYGVNS, per germline. CDR3 length equals 15 residues. V lost 1 base and J 10 bases, leaving 14 bases between the germline ends. The CDR3 protein is CASSEWGVKGSPLHF. The CDR3 nucleotides read TGTGCCAGCAGTGAATGGGGGGTAAAGGGGTCACCCCTCCACTTT.